These 3 T cell receptor beta chains were all obtained from the same sample, sequenced in a study of T cell changes during pregnancy in multiple sclerosis. Data came from immunoSEQ multiplex PCR; TCRdb stores just in-frame clones and leaves some out. In the table there are 90,000 to 95,000 clones, 90% to 95% of which are singletons. The sample was peripheral blood, taken in the third trimester of pregnancy. The receptors come from a female donor with multiple sclerosis, enrolled in a pregnancy study.

The gene calls are TRBV5-1 and TRBJ1-1; D perhaps matches TRBD1 (5 bases). CDR3 size: 15 residues. V dropped 0 bases and J dropped 4 bases, with 13 bases sitting between them. Germline CDR1 is SGHRS and CDR2 is YFSETQ. Written as DNA, the CDR3 is TGCGCCAGCAGCTTGGGCGCAGGGTTGGGCACTGAAGCTTTCTTT. Translating gives CASSLGAGLGTEAFF.

To note about this clone: Within the sample, other DNA sequences also encode this same CDR3. The chain has TRBV5-4 and TRBJ1-2; 8 bases line up with TRBD1. CDR3 size: 14 residues. V lost 5 bases and J lost 6; bases outside the gene matches: 9. In germline, CDR1 is SGHNT, CDR2 YYREEE (reference sequence). CDR3 sequence (DNA): TGTGCCAGCAGTTCCGGACAGGGTCGGGATGGCTACACCTTC. Amino acid sequence: CASSSGQGRDGYTF.

This clone appeared a single time. This sequence joins TRBV9 and TRBJ2-7; D gene uncertain. V was clipped by 3 bases and J by 8 bases, with 15 bases between them. This CDR3 contains 13 residues. Germline V CDR1 and CDR2: SGDLS, YYNGEE. CDR3: CASSGDLIEKQYF. The CDR3 DNA reads as TGTGCCAGCAGCGGAGACTTGATTGAGAAGCAGTACTTC.